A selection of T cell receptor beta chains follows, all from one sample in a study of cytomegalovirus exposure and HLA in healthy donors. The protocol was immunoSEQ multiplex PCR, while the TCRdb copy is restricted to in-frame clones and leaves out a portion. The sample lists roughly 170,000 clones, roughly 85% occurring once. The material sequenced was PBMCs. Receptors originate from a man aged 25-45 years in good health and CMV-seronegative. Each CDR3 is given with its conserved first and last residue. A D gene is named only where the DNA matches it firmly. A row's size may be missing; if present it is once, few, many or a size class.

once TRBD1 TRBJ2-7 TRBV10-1 TGCGCCAGCAGTGCCCAGGGGGTAAGGGAGCAGTACTTC CASSAQGVREQYF
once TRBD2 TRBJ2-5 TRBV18 TGTGCCAGCTCATCCCAGCGGGAGGGACGAGAGACCCAGTACTTC CASSSQREGRETQYF
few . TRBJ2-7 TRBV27 TGTGCCAGCAGTTATAGGGGGGGAGAGCAGTACTTC CASSYRGGEQYF
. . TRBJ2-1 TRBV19 TGTGCCAGTAGTATTCAGGGGGGCTCCTACAATGAGCAGTTCTTC CASSIQGGSYNEQFF
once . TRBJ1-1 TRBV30 TGTGCCTGGAGTAAGGAGGGACTGACTGAAGCTTTCTTT CAWSKEGLTEAFF
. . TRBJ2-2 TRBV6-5 TGTGCCAGCAGTTACGGGCGGAACACCGGGGAGCTGTTTTTT CASSYGRNTGELFF
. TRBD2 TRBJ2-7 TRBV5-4 TGTGCCAGCAGCCTCCCTAGCGGGATTAGCTCCTACGAGCAGTACTTC CASSLPSGISSYEQYF
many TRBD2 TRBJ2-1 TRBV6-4 TGTGCCAGCAGTGACTCTAGCGGGAGCTCCTACAATGAGCAGTTCTTC CASSDSSGSSYNEQFF
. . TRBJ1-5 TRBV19 TGTGCCAGTAGTATGTTCTCGGTGCAGGTAAGCCAGCCCCAGCATTTT CASSMFSVQVSQPQHF
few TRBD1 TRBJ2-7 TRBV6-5 TGTGCCAGCAGGAGGACGGGACAGGCCGGCGGGGAGCAGTACTTC CASRRTGQAGGEQYF
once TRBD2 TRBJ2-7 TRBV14 TGTGCCAGCAGCCAAGAGTTCGCGGGGGCCTACGAGCAGTACTTC CASSQEFAGAYEQYF
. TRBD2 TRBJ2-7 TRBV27 TGTGCCAGCAGCGGACAGCTAGCGGGGGAATCCTACGAGCAGTACTTC CASSGQLAGESYEQYF
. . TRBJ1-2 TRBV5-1 TGCGCCAGCAGCCCGCCGGACACCCGTGGCTATGGCTACACCTTC CASSPPDTRGYGYTF
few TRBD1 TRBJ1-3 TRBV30 TGTGCCTGGAGTCGGTCAGGGGGGTACTCTGGAAACACCATATATTTT CAWSRSGGYSGNTIYF
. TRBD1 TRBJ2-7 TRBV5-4 TGTGCCAGCAGCGCGGACAGGGCGACCTCCTACGAGCAGTACTTC CASSADRATSYEQYF
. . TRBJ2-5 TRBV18 TGTGCCAGCTCACCGGCGAGGTTCGGGGAGACCCAGTACTTC CASSPARFGETQYF
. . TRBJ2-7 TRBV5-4 TGTGCCAGCAGCTTGGCCACCGCCGACATCGAGCAGTACTTC CASSLATADIEQYF
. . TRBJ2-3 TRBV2 TGTGCCAGCAGGGCACAGGTTCCATTAAGCACAGATACGCAGTATTTT CASRAQVPLSTDTQYF
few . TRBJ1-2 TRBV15 TGTGCCACCAGCAGAGAGACTTTTAACTATGGCTACACCTTC CATSRETFNYGYTF
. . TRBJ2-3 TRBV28 TGTGCCAGCAGTCTGAGGCGGGGAAGCACAGATACGCAGTATTTT CASSLRRGSTDTQYF
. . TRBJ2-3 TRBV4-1 TGCGCCAGCAGCCAAGATTGGTCAGAAGCAGATACGCAGTATTTT CASSQDWSEADTQYF
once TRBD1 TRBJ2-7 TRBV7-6 TGTGCCAGCACCCTTGGACAGGACTCCTACGAGCAGTACTTC CASTLGQDSYEQYF
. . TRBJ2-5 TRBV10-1 TGCGCCACCGCCCGCGGGGCACGGGAGACCCAGTACTTC CATARGARETQYF
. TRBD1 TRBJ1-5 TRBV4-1 TGCGCCAGCAGCCTCCTTCCGGGACAGGGGAATCAGCCCCAGCATTTT CASSLLPGQGNQPQHF
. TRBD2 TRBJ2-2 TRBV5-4 TGTGCCAGCAGGCTAGCGGAGAACACCGGGGAGCTGTTTTTT CASRLAENTGELFF
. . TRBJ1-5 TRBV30 TGTGCCTGGAGCCAAGGGGGGGGCAATCAGCCCCAGCATTTT CAWSQGGGNQPQHF
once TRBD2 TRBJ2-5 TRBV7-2 TGTGCCAGCAGCTTCCCGACTAGCCTTCAAGAGACCCAGTACTTC CASSFPTSLQETQYF
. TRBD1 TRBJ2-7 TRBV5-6 TGTGCCAGCAGCAGTAGTTCGCTTAGGGACAGCCTCTACGAGCAGTACTTC CASSSSSLRDSLYEQYF
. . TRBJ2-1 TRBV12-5 TGTGCTAGTGGTCCCGGGACACACTACAATGAGCAGTTCTTC CASGPGTHYNEQFF
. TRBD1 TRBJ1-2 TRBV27 TGTACCAGCAGTCAGAGGGACAGGGGAAACTATGGCTACACCTTC CTSSQRDRGNYGYTF
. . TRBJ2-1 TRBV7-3 TGTGCCAGCAGCTTAACGGTCTGGGGGGATGAGCAGTTCTTC CASSLTVWGDEQFF
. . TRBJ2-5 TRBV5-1 TGCGCCAGCAGCTTATCGCACACCAAGGAGACCCAGTACTTC CASSLSHTKETQYF
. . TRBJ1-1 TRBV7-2 TGTGCCAGCAGCTTAATAGGAGCTCAGAACACTGAAGCTTTCTTT CASSLIGAQNTEAFF
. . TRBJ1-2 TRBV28 TGTGCCAGCAGCCCTAGCGGGTGGAACTATGGCTACACCTTC CASSPSGWNYGYTF
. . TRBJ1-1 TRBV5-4 TGTGCCAGCAGCGACGGGACAATCCAGGTGGCTTTCTTT CASSDGTIQVAFF